The sequence of this T cell receptor beta chain was determined in a study of blood T cell repertoires in COVID-19. The repertoire was sequenced with immunoSEQ multiplex PCR; TCRdb's copy has only in-frame clones and lacks some. The table shows 200,000 to 250,000 clones, with 90% occurring only once. The V and J ends lost 0 bases and 8 bases respectively, with 9 bases between them. Germline V gene sequence: CDR1 SGDLS, CDR2 YYNGEE. The CDR3 has 14 amino acids. The study drew participants aged about 18 to 89 years from some 25 US areas. Participants had their cohort set by participant-reported clinical history.

Sample: PBMCs or T cells enriched from blood (not recorded which). This sequence joins TRBV9 and TRBJ1-6, with D perhaps TRBD1 (5 bases). The receptor was isolated from a man aged 25 to 40 who had been exposed to COVID-19. CDR3 region: CASSVEGKDSPLHF. CDR3 nucleotide sequence: TGTGCCAGCAGCGTAGAGGGGAAAGATTCACCCCTCCACTTT.